Sequencing of this TCR beta chain was carried out in a study of cytomegalovirus exposure and HLA in healthy donors. Whole-study results and caveats: Earlier analysis looked at TCR beta V segments, and most were productive about 90% or about 30% of the time. TCR beta V- and J-gene trimming was later associated with a missense DCLRE1C variant. Among CMV-associated TCR beta chains, most appeared HLA-restricted in a later analysis.

A word on this clone: Its antigen remains unknown.

The PCR was carried out with 60 Vbeta primers and 13 Jbeta primers. The method was immunoSEQ multiplex PCR; TCRdb's version includes in-frame clones alone and lacks a portion of them. The table lists roughly 130,000 clones, 65% to 90% of them singletons, with less than 1.5% in the top ten. Trimming at V came to 1 base and at J to 1 base, leaving 3 bases not matched to a gene. Germline CDR1 and CDR2: MNHEY and SVGAGI. The CDR3 sequence is 16 residues long. Though nominally healthy at sampling, donors likely had unrecorded immune exposures. The sequence was collected from a girl aged 2 to 10 in good health and CMV-seronegative. The chain joins TRBV6-5 to TRBJ2-2, with 7 positions matching TRBD2. The sequenced material came from PBMCs. CDR3 DNA sequence: TGTGCCAGCAGTTACTTGACTAGCAAGAACACCGGGGAGCTGTTTTTT. Translating gives CASSYLTSKNTGELFF.